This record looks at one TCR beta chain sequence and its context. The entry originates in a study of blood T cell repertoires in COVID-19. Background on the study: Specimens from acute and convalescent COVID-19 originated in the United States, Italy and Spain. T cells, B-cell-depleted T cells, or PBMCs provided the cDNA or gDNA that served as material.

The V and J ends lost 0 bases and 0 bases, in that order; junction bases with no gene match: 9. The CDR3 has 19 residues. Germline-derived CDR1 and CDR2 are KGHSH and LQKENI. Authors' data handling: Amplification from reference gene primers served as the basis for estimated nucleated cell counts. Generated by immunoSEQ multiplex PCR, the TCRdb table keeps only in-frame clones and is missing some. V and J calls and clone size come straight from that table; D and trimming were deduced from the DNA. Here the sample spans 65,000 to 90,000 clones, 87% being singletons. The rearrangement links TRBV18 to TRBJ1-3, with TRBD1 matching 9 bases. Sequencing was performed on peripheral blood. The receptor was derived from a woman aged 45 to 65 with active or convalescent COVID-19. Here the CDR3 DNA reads TGTGCCAGCTCACCACCGGGACAGGGTCCTTCCTCCTCTGGAAACACCATATATTTT. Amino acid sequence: CASSPPGQGPSSSGNTIYF. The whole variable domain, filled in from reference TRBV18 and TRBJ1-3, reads NAGVMQNPRHLVRRRGQEARLRCSPMKGHSHVYWYRQLPEEGLKFMVYLQKENIIDESGMPKERFSAEFPKEGPSILRIQQVVRGDSAAYFCASSPPGQGPSSSGNTIYFGEGSWLTVV.